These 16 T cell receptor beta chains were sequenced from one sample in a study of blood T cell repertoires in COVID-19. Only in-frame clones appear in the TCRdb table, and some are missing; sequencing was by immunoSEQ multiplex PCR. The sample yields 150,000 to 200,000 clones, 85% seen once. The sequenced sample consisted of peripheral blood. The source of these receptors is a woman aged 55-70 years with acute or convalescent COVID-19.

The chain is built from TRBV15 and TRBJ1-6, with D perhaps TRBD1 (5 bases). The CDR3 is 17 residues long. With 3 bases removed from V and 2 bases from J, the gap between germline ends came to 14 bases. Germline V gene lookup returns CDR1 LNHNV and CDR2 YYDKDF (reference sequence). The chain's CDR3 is CATSRGDGGAYNSPLHF. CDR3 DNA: TGTGCCACCAGCAGGGGGGACGGAGGGGCCTATAATTCACCCCTCCACTTT.

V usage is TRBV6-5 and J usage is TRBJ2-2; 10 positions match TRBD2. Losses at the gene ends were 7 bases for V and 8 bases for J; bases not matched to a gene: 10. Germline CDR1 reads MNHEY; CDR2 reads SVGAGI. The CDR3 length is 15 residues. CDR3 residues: CASINSGRARGELFF. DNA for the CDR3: TGTGCCAGCATTAACAGCGGGAGGGCCCGGGGGGAGCTGTTTTTT.

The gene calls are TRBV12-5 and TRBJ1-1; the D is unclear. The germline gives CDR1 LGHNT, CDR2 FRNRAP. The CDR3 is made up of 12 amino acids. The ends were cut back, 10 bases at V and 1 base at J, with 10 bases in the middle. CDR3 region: CATGVGNTEAFF. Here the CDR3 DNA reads TGTGCTACAGGCGTCGGGAACACTGAAGCTTTCTTT. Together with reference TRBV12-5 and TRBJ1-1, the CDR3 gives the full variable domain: DARVTQTPRHKVTEMGQEVTMRCQPILGHNTVFWYRQTMMQGLELLAYFRNRAPLDDSGMPKDRFSAEMPDATLATLKIQPSEPRDSAVYFCATGVGNTEAFFGQGTRLTVV.

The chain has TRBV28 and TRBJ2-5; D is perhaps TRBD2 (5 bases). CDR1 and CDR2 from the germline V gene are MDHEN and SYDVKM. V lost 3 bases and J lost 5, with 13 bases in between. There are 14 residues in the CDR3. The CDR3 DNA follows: TGTGCCAGCAGTTTTAGTGGCGGGCAGGAGACCCAGTACTTC. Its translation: CASSFSGGQETQYF.

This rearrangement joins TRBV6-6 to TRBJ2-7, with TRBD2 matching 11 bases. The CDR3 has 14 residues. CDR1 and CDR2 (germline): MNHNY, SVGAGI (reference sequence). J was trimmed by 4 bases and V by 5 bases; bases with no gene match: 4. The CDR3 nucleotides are TGTGCCAGCAGTGGGCCTAGCGGGAGGTACGAGCAGTACGTC. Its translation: CASSGPSGRYEQYV.

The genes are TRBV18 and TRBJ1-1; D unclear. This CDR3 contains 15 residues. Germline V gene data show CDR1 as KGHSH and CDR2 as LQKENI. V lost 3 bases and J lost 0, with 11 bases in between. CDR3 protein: CASSPLEGLNTEAFF. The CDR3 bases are TGTGCCAGCTCACCCCTCGAGGGTCTGAACACTGAAGCTTTCTTT.

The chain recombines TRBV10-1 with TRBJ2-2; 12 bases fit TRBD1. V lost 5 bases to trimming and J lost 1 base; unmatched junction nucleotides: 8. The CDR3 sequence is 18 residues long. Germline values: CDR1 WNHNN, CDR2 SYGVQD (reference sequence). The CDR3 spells CASSKVGTGGQNTGELFF. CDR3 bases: TGCGCCAGCAGTAAGGTCGGGACAGGGGGCCAGAACACCGGGGAGCTGTTTTTT.

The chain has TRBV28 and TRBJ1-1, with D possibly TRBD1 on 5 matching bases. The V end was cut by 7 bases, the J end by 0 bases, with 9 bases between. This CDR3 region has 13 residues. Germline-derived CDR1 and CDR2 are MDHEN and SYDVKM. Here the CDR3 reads CASTPGLNTEAFF. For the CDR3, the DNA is TGTGCCAGCACCCCAGGGCTGAACACTGAAGCTTTCTTT.

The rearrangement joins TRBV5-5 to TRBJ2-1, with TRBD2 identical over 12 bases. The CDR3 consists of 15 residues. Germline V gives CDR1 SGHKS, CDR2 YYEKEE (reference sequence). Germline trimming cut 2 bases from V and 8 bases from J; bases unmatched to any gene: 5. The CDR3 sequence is CASSFGLAGGYEQFF. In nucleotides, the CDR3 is TGTGCCAGCAGCTTTGGGCTAGCGGGAGGGTATGAGCAGTTCTTC.

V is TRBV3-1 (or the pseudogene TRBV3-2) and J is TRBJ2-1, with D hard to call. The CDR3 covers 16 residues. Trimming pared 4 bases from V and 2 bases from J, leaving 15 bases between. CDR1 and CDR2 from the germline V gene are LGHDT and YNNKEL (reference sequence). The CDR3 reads CASSPRPDRAYNEQFF. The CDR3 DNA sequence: TGTGCCAGCAGCCCTCGTCCCGATCGAGCCTACAATGAGCAGTTCTTC.

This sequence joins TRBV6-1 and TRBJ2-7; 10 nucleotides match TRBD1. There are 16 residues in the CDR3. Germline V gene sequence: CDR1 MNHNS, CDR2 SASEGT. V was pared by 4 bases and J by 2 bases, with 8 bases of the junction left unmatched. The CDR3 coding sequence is TGTGCCAGCAGTGCCCCGGGACAGGGGAGGCCCTACGAGCAGTACGTC. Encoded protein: CASSAPGQGRPYEQYV.

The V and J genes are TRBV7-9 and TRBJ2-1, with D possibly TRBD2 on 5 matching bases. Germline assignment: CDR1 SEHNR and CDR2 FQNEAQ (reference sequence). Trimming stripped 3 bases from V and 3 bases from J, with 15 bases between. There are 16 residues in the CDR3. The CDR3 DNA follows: TGTGCCAGCAGCTTTTTAGACACGGGAAGCTACAATGAGCAGTTCTTC. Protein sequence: CASSFLDTGSYNEQFF.

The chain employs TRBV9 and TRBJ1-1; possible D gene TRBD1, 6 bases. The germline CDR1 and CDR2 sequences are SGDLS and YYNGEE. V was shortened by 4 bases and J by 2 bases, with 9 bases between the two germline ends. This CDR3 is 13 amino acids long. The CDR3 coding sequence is TGTGCCAGCAGCTCCGGGACAAACACTGAAGCTTTCTTT. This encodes CASSSGTNTEAFF.

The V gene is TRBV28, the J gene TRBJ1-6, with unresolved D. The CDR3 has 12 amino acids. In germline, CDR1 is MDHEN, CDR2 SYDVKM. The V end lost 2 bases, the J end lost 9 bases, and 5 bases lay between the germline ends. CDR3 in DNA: TGTGCCAGCAGTTTAACTTTTTCACCCCTCCACTTT. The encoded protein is CASSLTFSPLHF.

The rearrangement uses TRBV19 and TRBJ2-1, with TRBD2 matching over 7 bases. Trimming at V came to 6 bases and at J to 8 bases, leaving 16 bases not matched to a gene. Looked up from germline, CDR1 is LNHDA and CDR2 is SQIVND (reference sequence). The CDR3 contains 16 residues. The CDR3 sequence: CASSPRDGLVSYEQFF. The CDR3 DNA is TGTGCCAGTAGCCCGCGGGACGGACTAGTTTCATATGAGCAGTTCTTC.

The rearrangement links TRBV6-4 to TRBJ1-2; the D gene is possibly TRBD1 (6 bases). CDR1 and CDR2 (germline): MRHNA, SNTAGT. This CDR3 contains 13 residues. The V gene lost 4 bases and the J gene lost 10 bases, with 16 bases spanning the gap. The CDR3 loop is CASSGGNRVLYTF. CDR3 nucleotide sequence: TGTGCCAGCAGTGGGGGGAACAGGGTCCTCTACACCTTC.